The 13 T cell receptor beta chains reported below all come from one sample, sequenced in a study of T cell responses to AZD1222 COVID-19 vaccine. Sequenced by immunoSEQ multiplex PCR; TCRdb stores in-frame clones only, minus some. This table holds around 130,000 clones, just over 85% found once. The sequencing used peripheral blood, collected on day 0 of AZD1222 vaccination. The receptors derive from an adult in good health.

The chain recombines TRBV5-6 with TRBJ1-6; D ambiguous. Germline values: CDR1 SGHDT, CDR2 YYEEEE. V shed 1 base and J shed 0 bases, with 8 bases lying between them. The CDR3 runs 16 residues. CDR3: CASSLRRSSYNSPLHF. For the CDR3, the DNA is TGTGCCAGCAGCTTGAGGCGCAGCTCCTATAATTCACCCCTCCACTTT. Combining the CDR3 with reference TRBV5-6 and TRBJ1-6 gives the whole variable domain DAGVTQSPTHLIKTRGQQVTLRCSPKSGHDTVSWYQQALGQGPQFIFQYYEEEERQRGNFPDRFSGHQFPNYSSELNVNALLLGDSALYLCASSLRRSSYNSPLHFGNGTRLTVT.

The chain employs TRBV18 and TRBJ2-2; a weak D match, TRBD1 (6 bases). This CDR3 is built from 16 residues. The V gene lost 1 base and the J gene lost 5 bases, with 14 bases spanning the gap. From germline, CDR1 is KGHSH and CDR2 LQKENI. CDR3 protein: CASSPLSAGETGELFF. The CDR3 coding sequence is TGTGCCAGCTCACCACTGTCGGCAGGGGAAACCGGGGAGCTGTTTTTT.

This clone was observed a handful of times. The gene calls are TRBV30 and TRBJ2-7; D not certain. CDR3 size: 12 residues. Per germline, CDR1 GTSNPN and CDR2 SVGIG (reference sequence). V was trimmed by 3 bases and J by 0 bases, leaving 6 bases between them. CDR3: CAWSASSYEQYF. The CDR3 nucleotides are TGTGCCTGGAGCGCGAGCTCCTACGAGCAGTACTTC. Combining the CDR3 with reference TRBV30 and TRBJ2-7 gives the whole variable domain SQTIHQWPATLVQPVGSPLSLECTVEGTSNPNLYWYRQAAGRGLQLLFYSVGIGQISSEVPQNLSASRPQDRQFILSSKKLLLSDSGFYLCAWSASSYEQYFGPGTRLTVT.

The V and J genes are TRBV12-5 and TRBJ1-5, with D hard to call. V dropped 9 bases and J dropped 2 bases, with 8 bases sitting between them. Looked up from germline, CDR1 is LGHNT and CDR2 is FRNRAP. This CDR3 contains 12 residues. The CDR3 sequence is CASRKGNQPQHF. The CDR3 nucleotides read TGTGCTAGCAGGAAGGGCAATCAGCCCCAGCATTTT.

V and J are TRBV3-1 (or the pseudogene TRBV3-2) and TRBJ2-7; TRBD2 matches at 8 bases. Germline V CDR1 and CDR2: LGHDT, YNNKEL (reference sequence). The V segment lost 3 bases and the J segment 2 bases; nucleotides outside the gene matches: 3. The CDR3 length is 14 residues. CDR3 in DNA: TGTGCCAGCAGCCACACTAGCGGACCCTACGAGCAGTACTTC. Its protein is CASSHTSGPYEQYF.

The CDR3 loop reads CVSTAGSPQETQYF. In nucleotides, the CDR3 is TGTGTCTCGACCGCGGGATCGCCACAAGAGACCCAGTACTTC. J is TRBJ2-5 and V is TRBV7-9; D might be TRBD2 (6 bases). Germline V gives CDR1 SEHNR, CDR2 FQNEAQ (reference sequence). The CDR3 sequence is 14 residues long.

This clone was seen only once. In nucleotides, the CDR3 is TGTGCCAGCAGCTTAGGCCTGAACGCCTACGAGCAGTACTTC. Translated, it gives CASSLGLNAYEQYF. The chain is built from TRBV7-2 and TRBJ2-7; D gene unclear. CDR3 size: 14 residues. The V and J ends lost 1 base and 2 bases respectively, with 9 bases between them. Per the germline V gene, CDR1 is SGHTA and CDR2 is FQGNSA.

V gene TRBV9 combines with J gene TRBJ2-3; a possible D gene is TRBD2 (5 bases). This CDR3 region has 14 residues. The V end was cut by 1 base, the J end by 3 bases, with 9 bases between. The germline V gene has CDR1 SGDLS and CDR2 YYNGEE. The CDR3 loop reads CASSVRGETDTQYF. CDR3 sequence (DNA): TGTGCCAGCAGCGTACGTGGGGAGACAGATACGCAGTATTTT.

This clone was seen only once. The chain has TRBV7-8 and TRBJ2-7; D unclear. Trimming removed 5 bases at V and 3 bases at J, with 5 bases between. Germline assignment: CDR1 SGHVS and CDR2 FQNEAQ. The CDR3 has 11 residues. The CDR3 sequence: CASSPDYEQYF. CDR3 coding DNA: TGTGCCAGCAGCCCAGACTACGAGCAGTACTTC. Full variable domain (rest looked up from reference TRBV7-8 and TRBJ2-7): GAGVSQSPRYKVAKRGQDVALRCDPISGHVSLFWYQQALGQGPEFLTYFQNEAQLDKSGLPSDRFFAERPEGSVSTLKIQRTQQEDSAVYLCASSPDYEQYFGPGTRLTVT.

For the CDR3, the DNA is TGTGCCAGCAGTTTTAAGGAGACTGAAGCTTTCTTT. Translated, it gives CASSFKETEAFF. The gene calls are TRBV27 and TRBJ1-1, with unresolved D. Germline values: CDR1 MNHEY, CDR2 SMNVEV (reference sequence). The CDR3 contains 12 residues. V lost 3 bases, J lost 5 bases, and 7 bases lay in between.

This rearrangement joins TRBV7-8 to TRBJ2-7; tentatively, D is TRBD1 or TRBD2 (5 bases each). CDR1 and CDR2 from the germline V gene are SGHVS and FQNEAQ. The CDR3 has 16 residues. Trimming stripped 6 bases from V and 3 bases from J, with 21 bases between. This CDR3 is CASRPQRMGVNYEQYF. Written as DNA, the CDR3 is TGTGCCAGCAGACCGCAGCGGATGGGGGTAAACTACGAGCAGTACTTC.

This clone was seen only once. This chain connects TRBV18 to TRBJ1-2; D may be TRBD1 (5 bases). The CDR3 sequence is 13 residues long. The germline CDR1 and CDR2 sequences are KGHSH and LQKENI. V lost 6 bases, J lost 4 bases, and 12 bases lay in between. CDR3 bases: TGTGCCAGCTCTCTAACAGGAGCCTATGGCTACACCTTC. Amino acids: CASSLTGAYGYTF.

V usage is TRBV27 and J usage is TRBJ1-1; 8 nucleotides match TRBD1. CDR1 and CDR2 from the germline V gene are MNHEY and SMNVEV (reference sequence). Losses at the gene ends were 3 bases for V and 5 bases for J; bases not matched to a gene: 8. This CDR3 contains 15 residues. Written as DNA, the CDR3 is TGTGCCAGCAGTTTGAATCAGGGGGCGGGAACTGAAGCTTTCTTT. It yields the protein CASSLNQGAGTEAFF.